This T cell receptor beta chain originates from a study of low-dose radiotherapy and immunotherapy resistance in tumors. Stated time point: after trial treatment. Treatment meaning: LDRT plus nivolumab, ipilimumab, low-dose cyclophosphamide and aspirin (RACIN trial). Germline V gene lookup returns CDR1 LGHDT and CDR2 YNNKEL (reference sequence). This CDR3 has 14 amino acids. With 3 bases removed from V and 1 base from J, the gap between germline ends came to 10 bases. This clonotype was counted at least ten times. Both TCRalpha and TCRbeta chains were reverse transcribed with V-gene-specific primers. Over approximately 19 PCR cycles, TCRs were amplified from a constant-region primer and V-primer adapter. TCRdb independently ran MiXCR on the reads; one entry per CDR3 protein. The sample carries about 100,000 distinct CDR3 sequences, less than 25% recorded once.

The chain uses TRBV3-1 and TRBJ2-7; D may be TRBD1 or TRBD2 (5 bases each). The specimen comprised PBMCs, sampled after low-dose radiotherapy plus immunotherapy. The sequence came from a male donor with prostate cancer. CDR3 protein: CASSHGTGSYEQYF. The CDR3 DNA reads TGTGCCAGCAGCCACGGGACGGGGTCCTACGAGCAGTACTTC.